The 7 T cell receptor beta chains presented below share a single source sample, sequenced in a study of cytomegalovirus exposure and HLA in healthy donors. PCR employed 60 Vbeta and 13 Jbeta primers. TCRdb keeps only in-frame clones here, not all; method: immunoSEQ multiplex PCR. Recorded for this sample: 100,000 to 150,000 clones. Sequencing was performed on PBMCs. The receptors were gathered from a man aged 30 to 39 in good health and CMV-seronegative.

The chain has TRBV5-1 and TRBJ2-3; D gene unclear. Germline V gene data show CDR1 as SGHRS and CDR2 as YFSETQ. The CDR3 spans 13 residues. V was clipped by 0 bases and J by 2 bases, with 4 bases between them. The CDR3 nucleotides are TGCGCCAGCAGCTTGGACTACACAGATACGCAGTATTTT. This encodes CASSLDYTDTQYF.

This chain links TRBV18 with TRBJ2-7, with D perhaps matching TRBD1 (6 bases). Trimming shortened V by 2 bases and J by 0 bases, and 11 bases separated the two germline ends. The CDR3 contains 15 residues. CDR1 and CDR2 from the germline V gene are KGHSH and LQKENI. CDR3: CASSPTMDSSYEQYF. The CDR3 DNA is TGTGCCAGCTCACCAACTATGGACAGCTCCTACGAGCAGTACTTC.

The chain is built from TRBV7-2 and TRBJ2-5; TRBD2 matches at 12 bases. Gene TRBJ2-7 matches the end of the DNA better, so the J call may be wrong. This CDR3 is 15 amino acids long. CDR1 and CDR2 (germline): SGHTA, FQGNSA. CDR3 nucleotide sequence: TGTGCCAGCAGCCAGACTAGCGGGAGTGGTTACGAGCAGTACTTC. Translated, it gives CASSQTSGSGYEQYF.

The V call is TRBV2, the J call TRBJ2-7; 7 bases map to TRBD2. The CDR3 is 12 residues long. Per the germline V gene, CDR1 is SNHLY and CDR2 is FYNNEI. With 6 bases clipped from V and 3 bases from J, the junction kept 2 bases outside the gene matches. The CDR3 protein is CASSKRDYEQYF. As DNA, the CDR3 is TGTGCCAGCAGCAAGCGGGACTACGAGCAGTACTTC.

The chain employs TRBV19 and TRBJ1-2; 8 positions match TRBD1. Germline CDR1 and CDR2: LNHDA and SQIVND (reference sequence). V lost 4 bases, J lost 4 bases, and 14 bases stayed unmatched. The CDR3 totals 17 residues. CDR3 DNA sequence: TGTGCCAGTAGTACCGACATCGTTCAGGGGGCATTCTATGGCTACACCTTC. Protein: CASSTDIVQGAFYGYTF.

V is TRBV7-2 and J is TRBJ2-2; a possible D gene is TRBD1 (7 bases). Germline V CDR1 and CDR2: SGHTA, FQGNSA. Trimming left V 4 bases short and J 4 bases short, with 13 bases between. This CDR3 has 15 amino acids. The chain's CDR3 is CASSSHRGGTGELFF. In DNA, the CDR3 is TGTGCCAGCAGCTCCCACAGGGGAGGCACCGGGGAGCTGTTTTTT.

The chain has TRBV28 and TRBJ2-1, with TRBD2 matching over 7 bases. CDR1 and CDR2 (germline): MDHEN, SYDVKM. CDR3 size: 16 residues. V trimming: 4 bases; J trimming: 8 bases; junction bases outside the gene matches: 14. The CDR3: CASSWVGGREVDEQFF. For the CDR3, the DNA is TGTGCCAGCAGTTGGGTGGGCGGGAGAGAAGTTGATGAGCAGTTCTTC.